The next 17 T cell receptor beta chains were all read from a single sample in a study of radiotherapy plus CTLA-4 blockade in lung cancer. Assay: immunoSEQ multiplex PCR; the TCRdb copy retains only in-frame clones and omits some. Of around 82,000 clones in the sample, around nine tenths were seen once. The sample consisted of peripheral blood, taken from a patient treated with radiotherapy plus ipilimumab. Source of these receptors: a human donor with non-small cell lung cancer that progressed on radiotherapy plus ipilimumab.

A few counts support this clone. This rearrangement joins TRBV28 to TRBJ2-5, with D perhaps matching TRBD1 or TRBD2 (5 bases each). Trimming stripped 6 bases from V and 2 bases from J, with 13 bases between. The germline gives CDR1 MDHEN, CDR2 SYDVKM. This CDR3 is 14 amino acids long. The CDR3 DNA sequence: TGTGCCAGCAGCACCGGGACCTTACAAGAGACCCAGTACTTC. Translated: CASSTGTLQETQYF.

The CDR3 region is CASSPRTGVETQYF. The CDR3 DNA follows: TGTGCCAGCAGCCCCCGGACAGGGGTAGAGACCCAGTACTTC. V and J are TRBV11-3 and TRBJ2-5, with 9 bases identical to TRBD1. This CDR3 is 14 amino acids long. CDR1 and CDR2 from the germline V gene are SGHNT and YENEEA. Germline trimming cut 5 bases from V and 4 bases from J; bases unmatched to any gene: 5.

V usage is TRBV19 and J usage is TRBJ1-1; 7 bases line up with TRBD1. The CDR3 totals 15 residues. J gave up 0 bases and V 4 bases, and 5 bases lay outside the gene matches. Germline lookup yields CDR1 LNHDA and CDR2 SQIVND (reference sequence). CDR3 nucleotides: TGTGCCAGTAGTACTTCCGACAGGGTGAACACTGAAGCTTTCTTT. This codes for CASSTSDRVNTEAFF.

The CDR3 sequence is CASSPLVGGYNYGYTF. In DNA form, the CDR3 reads TGTGCCAGCAGCCCACTTGTGGGGGGATACAACTATGGCTACACCTTC. The chain is built from TRBV5-6 and TRBJ1-2; tentative D call: TRBD1 (5 bases). Trimming left V 4 bases short and J 2 bases short, with 18 bases between. The CDR3 is 16 amino acids. Germline CDR1 and CDR2: SGHDT and YYEEEE. Variable domain in full (rest from reference TRBV5-6 and TRBJ1-2): DAGVTQSPTHLIKTRGQQVTLRCSPKSGHDTVSWYQQALGQGPQFIFQYYEEEERQRGNFPDRFSGHQFPNYSSELNVNALLLGDSALYLCASSPLVGGYNYGYTFGSGTRLTVV.

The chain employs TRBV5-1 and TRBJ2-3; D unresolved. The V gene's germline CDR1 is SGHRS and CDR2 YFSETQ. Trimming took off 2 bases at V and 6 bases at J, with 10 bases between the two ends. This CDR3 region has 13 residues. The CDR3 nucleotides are TGCGCCAGCAGCTTAGTATCAAGGGATACGCAGTATTTT. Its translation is CASSLVSRDTQYF.

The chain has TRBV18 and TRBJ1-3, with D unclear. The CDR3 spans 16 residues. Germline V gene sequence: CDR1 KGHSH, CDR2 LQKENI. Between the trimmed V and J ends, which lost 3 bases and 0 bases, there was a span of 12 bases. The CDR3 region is CASSPGHPSSGNTIYF. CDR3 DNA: TGTGCCAGCTCACCCGGGCACCCGAGCTCTGGAAACACCATATATTTT. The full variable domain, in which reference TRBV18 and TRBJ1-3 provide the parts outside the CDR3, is NAGVMQNPRHLVRRRGQEARLRCSPMKGHSHVYWYRQLPEEGLKFMVYLQKENIIDESGMPKERFSAEFPKEGPSILRIQQVVRGDSAAYFCASSPGHPSSGNTIYFGEGSWLTVV.

This CDR3 reads CASRNGLPPYEQYF. CDR3 sequence (DNA): TGTGCCAGCAGGAACGGGCTCCCCCCCTACGAGCAGTACTTC. The gene calls are TRBV28 and TRBJ2-7; no clear D gene. Germline CDR1 reads MDHEN; CDR2 reads SYDVKM. The CDR3 length is 14 residues. Trimming removed 6 bases at V and 2 bases at J, with 14 bases between.

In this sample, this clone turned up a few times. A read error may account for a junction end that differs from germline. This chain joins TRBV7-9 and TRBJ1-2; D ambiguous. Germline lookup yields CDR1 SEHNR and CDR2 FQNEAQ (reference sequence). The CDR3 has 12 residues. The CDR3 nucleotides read TGTGCCAGCAGCTTCGCACAGCAACCTCCCATCTTC. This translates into CASSFAQQPPIF. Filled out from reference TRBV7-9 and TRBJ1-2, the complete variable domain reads DTGVSQNPRHKITKRGQNVTFRCDPISEHNRLYWYRQTLGQGPEFLTYFQNEAQLEKSRLLSDRFSAERPKGSFSTLEIQRTEQGDSAMYLCASSFAQQPPIFGSGTRLTVV.

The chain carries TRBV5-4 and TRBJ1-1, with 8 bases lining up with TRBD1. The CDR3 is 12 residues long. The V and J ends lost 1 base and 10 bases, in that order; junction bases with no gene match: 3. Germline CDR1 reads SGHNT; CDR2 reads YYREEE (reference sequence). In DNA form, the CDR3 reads TGTGCCAGCAGCTTGCAGGGGGCTCGAGCTTTCTTT. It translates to CASSLQGARAFF.

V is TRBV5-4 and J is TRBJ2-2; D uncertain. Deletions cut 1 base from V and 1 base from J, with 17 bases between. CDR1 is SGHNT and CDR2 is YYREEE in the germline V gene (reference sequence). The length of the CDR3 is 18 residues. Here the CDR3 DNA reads TGTGCCAGCAGCTTGTTTTGGCAGGCCACCCAGAACACCGGGGAGCTGTTTTTT. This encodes CASSLFWQATQNTGELFF.

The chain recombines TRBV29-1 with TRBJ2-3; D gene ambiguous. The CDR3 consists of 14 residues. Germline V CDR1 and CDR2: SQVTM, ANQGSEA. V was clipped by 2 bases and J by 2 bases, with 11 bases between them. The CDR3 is CSVERGQTTDTQYF. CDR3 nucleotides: TGCAGCGTTGAACGAGGCCAGACCACAGATACGCAGTATTTT.

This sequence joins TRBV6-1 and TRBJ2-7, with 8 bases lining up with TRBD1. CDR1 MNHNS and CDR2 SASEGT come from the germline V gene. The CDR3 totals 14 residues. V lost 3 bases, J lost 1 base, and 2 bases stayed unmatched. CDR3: CASSEWDRSYEQYF. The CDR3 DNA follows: TGTGCCAGCAGTGAGTGGGACAGGTCCTACGAGCAGTACTTC.

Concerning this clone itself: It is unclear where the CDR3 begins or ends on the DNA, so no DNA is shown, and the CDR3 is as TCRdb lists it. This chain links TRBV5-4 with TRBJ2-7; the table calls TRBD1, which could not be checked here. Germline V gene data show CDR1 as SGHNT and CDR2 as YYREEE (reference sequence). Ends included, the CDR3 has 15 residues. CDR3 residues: CASSLFQVSSYEQYF.

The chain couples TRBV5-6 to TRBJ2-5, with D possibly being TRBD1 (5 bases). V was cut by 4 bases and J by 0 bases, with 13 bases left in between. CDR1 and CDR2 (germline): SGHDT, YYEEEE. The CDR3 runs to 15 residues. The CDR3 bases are TGTGCCAGCAGCCGGACGACAGTTTACCAAGAGACCCAGTACTTC. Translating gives CASSRTTVYQETQYF.

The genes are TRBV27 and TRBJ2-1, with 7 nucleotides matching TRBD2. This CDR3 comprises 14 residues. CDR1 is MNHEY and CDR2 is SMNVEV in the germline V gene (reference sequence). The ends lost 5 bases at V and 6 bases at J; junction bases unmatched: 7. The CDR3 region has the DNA TGTGCCAGCAGTACACTGGCTAGCGGCAATGAGCAGTTCTTC. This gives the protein CASSTLASGNEQFF.

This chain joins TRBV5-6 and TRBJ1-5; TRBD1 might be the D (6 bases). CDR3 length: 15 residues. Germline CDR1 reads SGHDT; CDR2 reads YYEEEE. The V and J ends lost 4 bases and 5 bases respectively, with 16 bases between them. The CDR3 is CASSIYRVGDQPQHF. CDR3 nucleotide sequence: TGTGCCAGCAGCATCTACAGGGTCGGGGATCAGCCCCAGCATTTT.

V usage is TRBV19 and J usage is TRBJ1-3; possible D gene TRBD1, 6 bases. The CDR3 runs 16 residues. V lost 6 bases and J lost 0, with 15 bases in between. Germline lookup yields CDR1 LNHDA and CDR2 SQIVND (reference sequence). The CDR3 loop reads CASRALTGNSGNTIYF. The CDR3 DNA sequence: TGTGCCAGTAGGGCTCTTACAGGGAACTCTGGAAACACCATATATTTT.